These 22 T cell receptor beta chains were sequenced from one sample in a study of shared clonotypes between healthy human individuals. This table comes from immunoSEQ multiplex PCR, and its TCRdb copy is limited to in-frame clones, with some not included. The sample carries 450,000 to 600,000 clones, 79% recorded once. The material sequenced was PBMCs. The receptor source for this set is a woman in her thirties or forties in good health. Some clones in this sample may be carry-over from other donors' samples.

The rearrangement links TRBV7-8 to TRBJ1-2, with D maybe TRBD1 (5 bases). Germline loops: CDR1 SGHVS, CDR2 FQNEAQ. V was pared by 10 bases and J by 4 bases, with 13 bases between. CDR3 size: 12 residues. CDR3 in amino acids: CATLGVGYGYTF. As DNA, the CDR3 is TGTGCCACGTTGGGGGTTGGCTATGGCTACACCTTC. The complete variable domain, with remaining parts taken from reference TRBV7-8 and TRBJ1-2, reads GAGVSQSPRYKVAKRGQDVALRCDPISGHVSLFWYQQALGQGPEFLTYFQNEAQLDKSGLPSDRFFAERPEGSVSTLKIQRTQQEDSAVYLCATLGVGYGYTFGSGTRLTVV.

The V gene is TRBV27, the J gene TRBJ2-1, with TRBD2 matching over 9 bases. Germline-derived CDR1 and CDR2 are MNHEY and SMNVEV (reference sequence). The CDR3 extends over 14 amino acids. The ends lost 6 bases at V and 6 bases at J; junction bases unmatched: 6. CDR3 nucleotide sequence: TGTGCCAGCAGGTACCTAGCGGGAAGCAATGAGCAGTTCTTC. Encoded protein: CASRYLAGSNEQFF.

The chain combines TRBV7-9 with TRBJ1-4; D possibly corresponds to TRBD1 (6 bases). From germline, CDR1 is SEHNR and CDR2 FQNEAQ (reference sequence). The CDR3 runs to 14 residues. Trimming stripped 3 bases from V and 7 bases from J, with 12 bases between. The CDR3 reads CASSFNRDGEKLFF. Here the CDR3 DNA reads TGTGCCAGCAGCTTCAACAGGGACGGTGAAAAACTGTTTTTT.

The chain carries TRBV30 and TRBJ1-5; D unclear. The CDR3 is made up of 13 amino acids. V gave up 6 bases and J gave up 2 bases, with 11 bases separating them. The germline CDR1 and CDR2 sequences are GTSNPN and SVGIG (reference sequence). The CDR3 DNA follows: TGTGCCTGTACATCAGGTGGCAATCAGCCCCAGCATTTT. The encoded protein is CACTSGGNQPQHF.

The rearrangement joins TRBV7-8 to TRBJ2-1, with TRBD2 matching over 10 bases. V gave up 2 bases and J gave up 3 bases; unmatched junction bases: 4. CDR3 length: 16 residues. The germline V gene encodes CDR1 SGHVS and CDR2 FQNEAQ. The CDR3 region is CASSLSRLAGYNEQFF. CDR3 coding DNA: TGTGCCAGCAGCTTATCCAGACTAGCGGGCTACAATGAGCAGTTCTTC.

The J gene is TRBJ2-2, the V gene TRBV5-1; 11 bases agree with TRBD1. This CDR3 is 15 amino acids long. Germline V gene sequence: CDR1 SGHRS, CDR2 YFSETQ. J lost 6 bases, V lost 4 bases, and 5 bases had no gene match. The CDR3 protein is CASSQGQGAAGELFF. The CDR3 DNA sequence: TGCGCCAGCAGCCAAGGACAGGGGGCAGCCGGGGAGCTGTTTTTT. The full variable domain, rest sourced from reference TRBV5-1 and TRBJ2-2, is KAGVTQTPRYLIKTRGQQVTLSCSPISGHRSVSWYQQTPGQGLQFLFEYFSETQRNKGNFPGRFSGRQFSNSRSEMNVSTLELGDSALYLCASSQGQGAAGELFFGEGSRLTVL.

The chain employs TRBV11-2 and TRBJ2-7; D ambiguous. The CDR3 contains 15 residues. Germline V gene lookup returns CDR1 SGHAT and CDR2 FQNNGV. Trimming shortened V by 5 bases and J by 0 bases, and 14 bases separated the two germline ends. CDR3 region: CASSPRRRSSYEQYF. CDR3 sequence (DNA): TGTGCCAGCAGCCCACGGCGCCGGAGCTCCTACGAGCAGTACTTC.

This clone appeared once. This rearrangement joins TRBV6-7 to TRBJ2-7, with 9 bases aligning to TRBD1. TRBV6-7 is noted as an ORF with a role that remains uncertain. Trimming at V came to 2 bases and at J to 3 bases, leaving 14 bases not matched to a gene. The length of the CDR3 is 18 residues. The CDR3 coding sequence is TGTGCCAGCAGTTACCTGATTCGGGACAGGGAATGCAGCTACGAGCAGTACTTC. It translates to CASSYLIRDRECSYEQYF.

This chain joins TRBV28 and TRBJ1-2, with D unresolved. Germline-derived CDR1 and CDR2 are MDHEN and SYDVKM. The CDR3 is 14 residues long. V was trimmed by 2 bases and J by 4 bases, leaving 11 bases between them. The CDR3 DNA is TGTGCCAGCAGTTTAATACCAATCATCTATGGCTACACCTTC. Translation gives CASSLIPIIYGYTF.

This clone showed up just a few times. The chain has TRBV18 and TRBJ2-7; D is undetermined. Per germline, CDR1 KGHSH and CDR2 LQKENI. The CDR3 extends over 14 amino acids. The germline V and J ends were trimmed by 0 bases and 6 bases, with 12 bases remaining between them. This chain's CDR3 is CASSPPARTGEQYF. CDR3 bases: TGTGCCAGCTCACCACCGGCTAGAACGGGCGAGCAGTACTTC.

The sample holds a few counts of this clone. The CDR3 protein is CASRDPGGMNQPQHF. The CDR3 nucleotides read TGTGCCAGCAGGGACCCTGGGGGTATGAATCAGCCCCAGCATTTT. The rearrangement links TRBV7-2 to TRBJ1-5, with TRBD1 as a possible D gene (5 bases). The V end was cut by 6 bases, the J end by 4 bases, with 16 bases between. Germline CDR1 is SGHTA and CDR2 is FQGNSA. The CDR3 runs 15 residues.

The rearrangement joins TRBV2 to TRBJ2-1, with TRBD2 matching over 12 bases. J gave up 7 bases and V 5 bases, and 3 bases lay outside the gene matches. Germline values: CDR1 SNHLY, CDR2 FYNNEI. This CDR3 comprises 14 residues. CDR3 protein: CASSRLAGVNEQFF. The CDR3 DNA reads TGTGCCAGCAGTCGACTAGCGGGGGTAAATGAGCAGTTCTTC.

The gene calls are TRBV9 and TRBJ2-1; D unclear. V lost 6 bases to trimming and J lost 5 bases, with 0 bases between them. The length of the CDR3 is 9 residues. Germline lookup yields CDR1 SGDLS and CDR2 YYNGEE. The CDR3 coding sequence is TGTGCCAGCAACAATGAGCAGTTCTTC. Translated: CASNNEQFF.

The table lists this clone with a count of one. The gene calls are TRBV5-1 and TRBJ2-7, with 12 positions matching TRBD1. The germline V gene has CDR1 SGHRS and CDR2 YFSETQ. The CDR3 is 16 residues long. The trim removed 0 bases at V and 6 bases at J, leaving 7 bases unmatched. The CDR3 nucleotides read TGCGCCAGCAGCTTGGATCCGGGACAGGGGGCTGGCGAGCAGTACTTC. This sequence encodes CASSLDPGQGAGEQYF.

This clone has just a few counts. This chain links TRBV11-2 with TRBJ1-1; the D is unclear. With 5 bases removed from V and 0 bases from J, the gap between germline ends came to 4 bases. This CDR3 has 12 amino acids. CDR1 and CDR2 (germline): SGHAT, FQNNGV. CDR3 protein: CASSLLNTEAFF. In DNA, the CDR3 is TGTGCCAGCAGCCTTCTGAACACTGAAGCTTTCTTT.

V usage is TRBV11-2 and J usage is TRBJ2-7; tentative D call: TRBD1 (5 bases). Trimming took off 3 bases at V and 0 bases at J, with 9 bases between the two ends. Germline V gene sequence: CDR1 SGHAT, CDR2 FQNNGV. The CDR3 length is 14 residues. The CDR3 DNA reads TGTGCCAGCAGCTTTCAGGGCCTCTCCTACGAGCAGTACTTC. Encoded protein: CASSFQGLSYEQYF.

The chain recombines TRBV9 with TRBJ2-4; D is perhaps TRBD1 (6 bases). Germline V gene lookup returns CDR1 SGDLS and CDR2 YYNGEE. Between the trimmed V and J ends, which lost 6 bases and 8 bases, there was a span of 18 bases. The CDR3 is 14 amino acids. The DNA of the CDR3 is TGTGCCAGCAACGTCAGGGGAGAGAAGGACATTCAGTACTTC. Translated, it gives CASNVRGEKDIQYF. Full variable domain (missing parts from reference TRBV9 and TRBJ2-4): DSGVTQTPKHLITATGQRVTLRCSPRSGDLSVYWYQQSLDQGLQFLIQYYNGEERAKGNILERFSAQQFPDLHSELNLSSLELGDSALYFCASNVRGEKDIQYFGAGTRLSVL.

This clone was recorded a few times. The CDR3 loop is CASSPPGKYTEAFF. The CDR3 DNA is TGTGCCAGCAGCCCCCCAGGAAAGTACACTGAAGCTTTCTTT. The V gene is TRBV5-8, the J gene TRBJ1-1; D gene uncertain. Germline V gene sequence: CDR1 SGHTS, CDR2 YDEGEE. The CDR3 is made up of 14 amino acids. The V and J ends lost 4 bases and 3 bases respectively, with 13 bases between them.

This sequence joins TRBV10-2 and TRBJ2-3; D not resolved. CDR1 WSHSY and CDR2 SAAADI come from the germline V gene. With 6 bases removed from V and 1 base from J, the gap between germline ends came to 14 bases. The CDR3 length is 15 residues. The CDR3 sequence is CASREKSAGTDTQYF. CDR3 bases: TGCGCCAGCAGGGAGAAAAGTGCGGGCACAGATACGCAGTATTTT.

Comments on this clone: This sequence may be a read error, since a much larger clone differs from it by one base. The chain joins TRBV28 to TRBJ1-5, with 8 bases matching TRBD1. Germline V gene sequence: CDR1 MDHEN, CDR2 SYDVKM. The CDR3 totals 14 residues. V lost 6 bases to trimming and J lost 2 bases; unmatched junction nucleotides: 3. DNA for the CDR3: TGTGCCAGCAGGCAGACAGGGGGCAATCAGCCCCAGCATTTT. It yields the protein CASRQTGGNQPQHF.

This clone was detected a few times. V usage is TRBV9 and J usage is TRBJ2-1, with a possible D match to TRBD2 (6 bases). Between the trimmed V and J ends, which lost 0 bases and 1 base, there was a span of 17 bases. There are 18 residues in the CDR3. CDR1 and CDR2 (germline): SGDLS, YYNGEE. The CDR3 reads CASSVDLFGSLSYNEQFF. Written as DNA, the CDR3 is TGTGCCAGCAGCGTAGACCTCTTCGGGAGTTTATCCTACAATGAGCAGTTCTTC.

The chain carries TRBV28 and TRBJ1-3, with D unresolved. From germline, CDR1 is MDHEN and CDR2 SYDVKM. CDR3 length: 15 amino acids. V was clipped by 6 bases and J by 2 bases, with 14 bases between them. The CDR3 region has the DNA TGTGCCAGCAGCTTGACTGATGGCGCTGGAAACACCATATATTTT. Translating gives CASSLTDGAGNTIYF.